A single sample gave rise to the 16 T cell receptor beta chains below, sequenced in a study of human T cells and chemical hapten exposure. The time point was: patch test 3, about 24 weeks after DPC sensitization. The sample's treatment: therapeutic diphenylcyclopropenone sensitization with weekly scalp DPC. TCRdb ran MiXCR on the RACE reads and lists one entry per CDR3 protein. Of 28,000 or so distinct CDR3 sequences listed, 5% to 6.5% are singletons. Sample: whole blood, taken in connection with sensitization to the hapten diphenylcyclopropenone (DPC). Source of these receptors: a young man with alopecia areata. Some clones in this sample may be carry-over from other donors' samples.

At least ten counts were recorded for this clonotype. V and J are TRBV7-2 and TRBJ2-5; TRBD1 is a possible D gene (5 bases). V lost 7 bases and J lost 1, with 16 bases in between. This CDR3 is built from 15 residues. Germline V gene lookup returns CDR1 SGHTA and CDR2 FQGNSA. The CDR3 nucleotides are TGTGCCAGCACCCCTCAGGGCGGCCTCCAAGAGACCCAGTACTTC. Protein: CASTPQGGLQETQYF.

Judged by abundance, this clonotype is medium-sized. The chain combines TRBV7-8 with TRBJ1-1, with TRBD1 matching over 8 bases. Losses at the gene ends were 4 bases for V and 7 bases for J; bases not matched to a gene: 8. The CDR3 is 14 amino acids. The germline gives CDR1 SGHVS, CDR2 FQNEAQ. The CDR3 region is CASSSNPGQGEAFF. The CDR3, as DNA: TGTGCCAGCAGCTCAAACCCCGGACAGGGTGAAGCTTTCTTT.

The chain has TRBV12-3 or TRBV12-4 and TRBJ1-1; 8 bases map to TRBD1. The V and J ends lost 5 bases and 4 bases, in that order; junction bases with no gene match: 3. The CDR3 covers 13 residues. The CDR3 nucleotides are TGTGCCAGCAGTGGACAGGGCGCCACTGAAGCTTTCTTT. Its translation: CASSGQGATEAFF.

This clonotype showed up many times. The germline gene is not matched at one end of the junction; a read error may be the cause. The chain recombines TRBV7-7 with TRBJ2-3, with a tentative D call TRBD2 (6 bases). The CDR3 totals 14 residues. Per germline, CDR1 SSHAT and CDR2 FNYEAQ (reference sequence). The DNA for the CDR3 is TGTGCTAGCAGCCTCGGGACTAGCACAGATACGCAGTATTTT. It specifies CASSLGTSTDTQYF.

This clonotype was seen at least ten times. The chain recombines TRBV12-3 or TRBV12-4 with TRBJ1-5; TRBD1 might be the D (5 bases). The CDR3 consists of 14 residues. Trimming pared 7 bases from V and 1 base from J, leaving 11 bases between. The CDR3 DNA follows: TGTGCCAGCACCTCCGGGGACAGCAATCAGCCCCAGCATTTT. This translates into CASTSGDSNQPQHF.

This clonotype was seen many times. The gene calls are TRBV18 and TRBJ1-1; 10 nucleotides align to TRBD1. The V gene's germline CDR1 is KGHSH and CDR2 LQKENI. The CDR3 runs to 17 residues. The J segment lost 1 base and the V segment lost 0 bases, leaving 5 bases of the junction unmatched. This CDR3 is CASSPPGTGVRNTEAFF. CDR3 in DNA: TGTGCCAGCTCACCACCGGGGACAGGGGTTCGGAACACTGAAGCTTTCTTT.

This clonotype was counted at least ten times. The V and J genes are TRBV6-1 and TRBJ1-2; a weak D match, TRBD1 (6 bases). The CDR3 totals 13 residues. Germline lookup yields CDR1 MNHNS and CDR2 SASEGT. V lost 8 bases and J lost 6, with 16 bases in between. The CDR3 DNA follows: TGTGCCAGCCCGGAGGAGCAGGGGCATGGCTACACCTTC. Protein product: CASPEEQGHGYTF.

This clonotype was seen many times. The chain joins TRBV29-1 to TRBJ2-5; D is unresolved. The V and J ends lost 6 bases and 5 bases respectively, with 22 bases between them. Per the germline V gene, CDR1 is SQVTM and CDR2 is ANQGSEA. This CDR3 contains 15 residues. The CDR3 here is CSVLRRVSSVETQYF. For the CDR3, the DNA is TGCAGCGTCCTACGCCGGGTTTCATCCGTGGAGACCCAGTACTTC.

This clonotype was detected only a few times. One end of the junction varies from germline; a read error may be responsible. The rearrangement uses TRBV20-1 and TRBJ2-7, with 8 bases fitting TRBD1. Germline CDR1 and CDR2: DFQATT and SNEGSKA (reference sequence). The CDR3 runs 16 residues. This chain's CDR3 is CSVREYGVTGAYEQYF. The CDR3 DNA follows: TGCAGTGTTAGAGAGTATGGAGTGACAGGGGCCTACGAGCAGTACTTC.

This clonotype has a count of ten or more. The chain links TRBV4-3 to TRBJ2-7; TRBD1 matches at 10 bases. V gave up 4 bases and J gave up 2 bases; unmatched junction bases: 11. Germline assignment: CDR1 LGHNA and CDR2 YSLEER. This CDR3 comprises 17 residues. The CDR3 is CASSRNRGTGEAYEQYF. The CDR3 nucleotides read TGCGCCAGCAGCCGGAACCGGGGGACAGGGGAAGCCTACGAGCAGTACTTC.

This clonotype was seen at least ten times. The genes are TRBV5-1 and TRBJ2-5; D not resolved. V gave up 5 bases and J gave up 3 bases, with 5 bases separating them. Germline V CDR1 and CDR2: SGHRS, YFSETQ. There are 11 residues in the CDR3. The CDR3 sequence is CASSREETQYF. The CDR3 nucleotides read TGCGCCAGCAGTAGGGAAGAGACCCAGTACTTC. Together with reference TRBV5-1 and TRBJ2-5, the CDR3 gives the full variable domain: KAGVTQTPRYLIKTRGQQVTLSCSPISGHRSVSWYQQTPGQGLQFLFEYFSETQRNKGNFPGRFSGRQFSNSRSEMNVSTLELGDSALYLCASSREETQYFGPGTRLLVL.

This sequence joins TRBV19 and TRBJ2-2; D possibly uses TRBD1 or TRBD2 (5 bases each). Between the trimmed V and J ends, which lost 4 bases and 0 bases, there was a span of 9 bases. Per the germline V gene, CDR1 is LNHDA and CDR2 is SQIVND (reference sequence). The CDR3 length is 15 residues. Here the CDR3 reads CASSTGRTNTGELFF. CDR3 coding DNA: TGTGCCAGTAGTACGGGGCGGACGAACACCGGGGAGCTGTTTTTT.

This clonotype was seen at least ten times. The CDR3 protein is CSVSHGTLYEQYF. The CDR3 nucleotides are TGCAGCGTGTCCCACGGGACACTCTACGAGCAGTACTTC. The chain uses TRBV29-1 and TRBJ2-7, with TRBD1 as a possible D gene (6 bases). Germline V CDR1 and CDR2: SQVTM, ANQGSEA. V gave up 6 bases and J gave up 3 bases, with 15 bases separating them. This CDR3 region has 13 residues.

This clonotype was seen many times. This chain joins TRBV3-1 and TRBJ1-3; D is unclear. Trimming cost V 4 bases and J 4 bases, with 11 bases left between them. The CDR3 extends over 14 amino acids. Per the germline V gene, CDR1 is LGHDT and CDR2 is YNNKEL (reference sequence). The CDR3 reads CASSRLGAGNTIYF. As DNA, the CDR3 is TGTGCCAGCAGCCGCCTGGGAGCAGGAAACACCATATATTTT.

This clonotype was counted many times. The chain joins TRBV7-2 to TRBJ2-2; weak D call: TRBD2 (5 bases). V was trimmed by 5 bases and J by 0 bases, leaving 10 bases between them. The CDR3 extends over 15 amino acids. Per germline, CDR1 SGHTA and CDR2 FQGNSA. The CDR3 nucleotides read TGTGCCAGCAGCGGTGCGGGTTCGAACACCGGGGAGCTGTTTTTT. Its translation: CASSGAGSNTGELFF.

This clonotype has a count of ten or more. This chain uses TRBV20-1 with TRBJ2-1, with 12 nucleotides matching TRBD2. The CDR3 runs to 13 residues. Trimming cost V 5 bases and J 8 bases; bases outside gene matches: 4. Germline CDR1 is DFQATT and CDR2 is SNEGSKA (reference sequence). Written as DNA, the CDR3 is TGCAGTGCTCTAGCGGGGGGGCCCCATGAGCAGTTCTTC. Protein product: CSALAGGPHEQFF.